This TCR beta chain was recorded in a study of CD8+ T cells in alopecia areata. V was cut by 1 base and J by 8 bases, with 12 bases left in between. The germline CDR1 and CDR2 sequences are SEHNR and FQNEAQ (reference sequence). This CDR3 spans 14 amino acids. Described treatment: oral pan-JAK inhibitor, 5-10 mg twice daily. Collection of lesional scalp punch biopsies and peripheral blood was performed in alopecia areata patients. T lymphocytes (CD4+ and CD8+) were sorted from PBMCs. Sequencing used cDNA as its template, made by extracting RNA and reverse transcribing it. Sequencing used immunoSEQ multiplex PCR; TCRdb keeps in-frame clones, though not all of them. The repertoire consists of around 60,000 clones, with 40% to 55% occurring once and the leading ten covering roughly 21%.

The receptor's source is a human donor with alopecia areata. The chain recombines TRBV7-9 with TRBJ2-1; D is ambiguous. The sequencing here drew on CD8+ T cells sorted from blood, taken at roughly week 36, from a patient treated with tofacitinib. This CDR3 reads CASSLVKTFDEQFF. CDR3 in DNA: TGTGCCAGCAGCTTAGTAAAAACGTTCGATGAGCAGTTCTTC.